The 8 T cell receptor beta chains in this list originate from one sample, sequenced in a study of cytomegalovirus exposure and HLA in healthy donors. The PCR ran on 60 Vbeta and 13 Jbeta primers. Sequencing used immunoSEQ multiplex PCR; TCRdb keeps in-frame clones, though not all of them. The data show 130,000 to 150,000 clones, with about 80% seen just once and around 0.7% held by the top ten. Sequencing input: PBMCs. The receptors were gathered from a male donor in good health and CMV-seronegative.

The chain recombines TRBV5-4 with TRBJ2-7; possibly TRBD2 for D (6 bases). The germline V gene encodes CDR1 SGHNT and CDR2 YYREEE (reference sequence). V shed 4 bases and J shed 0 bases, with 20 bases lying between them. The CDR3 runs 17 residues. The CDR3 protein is CASSPRGGILASYEQYF. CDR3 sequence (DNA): TGTGCCAGCAGCCCCCGGGGAGGTATCTTGGCCTCCTACGAGCAGTACTTC.

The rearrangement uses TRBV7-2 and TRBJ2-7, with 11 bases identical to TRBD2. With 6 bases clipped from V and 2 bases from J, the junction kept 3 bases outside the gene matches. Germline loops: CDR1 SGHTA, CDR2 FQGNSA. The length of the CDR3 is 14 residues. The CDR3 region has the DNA TGTGCCAGCAGACCGACTAGCGGGACCTACGAGCAGTACTTC. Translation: CASRPTSGTYEQYF.

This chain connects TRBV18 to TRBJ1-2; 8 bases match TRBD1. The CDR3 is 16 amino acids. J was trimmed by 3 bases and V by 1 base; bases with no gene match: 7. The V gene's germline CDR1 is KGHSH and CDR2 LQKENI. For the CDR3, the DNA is TGTGCCAGCTCACCACTTACATCGACAGGGGACTATGGCTACACCTTC. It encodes CASSPLTSTGDYGYTF.

Written as DNA, the CDR3 is TGTGCCAGCAGCAGAAGGGGGAGTACGTACGAGCAGTACTTC. Protein: CASSRRGSTYEQYF. The chain employs TRBV5-6 and TRBJ2-7; a weak D match, TRBD1 (6 bases). The CDR3 is 14 amino acids. V dropped 4 bases and J dropped 4 bases, with 15 bases sitting between them. Germline assignment: CDR1 SGHDT and CDR2 YYEEEE.

CDR3 protein: CASSLAGGGSDTQYF. CDR3 in DNA: TGTGCCAGCAGCTTAGCGGGCGGGGGGTCCGATACGCAGTATTTT. The rearrangement links TRBV7-2 to TRBJ2-3, with 8 bases lining up with TRBD2. This CDR3 region has 15 residues. The J segment lost 6 bases and the V segment lost 0 bases, leaving 5 bases of the junction unmatched. Germline loops: CDR1 SGHTA, CDR2 FQGNSA. Using reference TRBV7-2 and TRBJ2-3 for the parts outside the CDR3, the full variable domain is GAGVSQSPSNKVTEKGKDVELRCDPISGHTALYWYRQSLGQGLEFLIYFQGNSAPDKSGLPSDRFSAERTGGSVSTLTIQRTQQEDSAVYLCASSLAGGGSDTQYFGPGTRLTVL.

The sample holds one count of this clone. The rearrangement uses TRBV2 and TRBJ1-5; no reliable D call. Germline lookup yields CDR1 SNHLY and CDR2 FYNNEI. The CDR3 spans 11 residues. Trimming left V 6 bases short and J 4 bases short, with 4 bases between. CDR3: CASSMNQPQHF. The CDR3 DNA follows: TGTGCCAGCAGCATGAATCAGCCCCAGCATTTT.

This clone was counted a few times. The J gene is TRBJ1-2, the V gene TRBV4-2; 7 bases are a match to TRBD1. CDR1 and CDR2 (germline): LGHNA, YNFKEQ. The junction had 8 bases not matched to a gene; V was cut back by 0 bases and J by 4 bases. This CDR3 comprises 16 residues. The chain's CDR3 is CASSQELAQGGYGYTF. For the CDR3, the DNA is TGTGCCAGCAGCCAAGAACTGGCGCAGGGGGGCTATGGCTACACCTTC.

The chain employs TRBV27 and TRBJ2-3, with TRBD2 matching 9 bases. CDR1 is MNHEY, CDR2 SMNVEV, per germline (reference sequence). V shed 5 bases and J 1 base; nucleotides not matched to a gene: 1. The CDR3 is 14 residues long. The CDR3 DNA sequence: TGTGCCAGCAGTGTAGCGGGAGGCACAGATACGCAGTATTTT. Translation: CASSVAGGTDTQYF.